A single sample gave rise to the 27 T cell receptor beta chains below, sequenced in a study of blood T cell repertoires in COVID-19. TCRdb's table, derived via immunoSEQ multiplex PCR, lists solely in-frame clones and lacks some. This table holds about 140,000 clones, roughly 89% found once. Sequenced: peripheral blood. Receptors originate from a woman in her forties with acute or convalescent COVID-19.

The chain's CDR3 is CASSPTLRTGPGEKLFF. CDR3 sequence (DNA): TGTGCCAGCAGCCCAACCCTCCGAACAGGGCCTGGTGAAAAACTGTTTTTT. The V gene is TRBV14, the J gene TRBJ1-4, with a tentative D call TRBD1 (6 bases). Germline V gene sequence: CDR1 SGHDN, CDR2 FVKESK. The CDR3 length is 17 residues. Trimming cost V 4 bases and J 7 bases, with 22 bases left between them.

CDR3 coding DNA: TGCGCCAGCAGTAAGACGGATATGGGGGGAGGCTATGGCTACACCTTC. This sequence encodes CASSKTDMGGGYGYTF. This chain uses TRBV10-1 with TRBJ1-2; D may be TRBD1 (5 bases). Germline CDR1 is WNHNN and CDR2 is SYGVQD (reference sequence). Trimming left V 5 bases short and J 4 bases short, with 20 bases between. The CDR3 length is 16 residues.

This chain joins TRBV28 and TRBJ1-2; D not resolved. This CDR3 region has 13 residues. CDR1 and CDR2 (germline): MDHEN, SYDVKM. The V gene lost 3 bases and the J gene lost 1 base, with 6 bases spanning the gap. CDR3 DNA sequence: TGTGCCAGCAGTTTGGGCCTTAACTATGGCTACACCTTC. Translating gives CASSLGLNYGYTF.

The V gene is TRBV5-1, the J gene TRBJ1-4; D ambiguous. This CDR3 comprises 16 residues. Germline V gene data show CDR1 as SGHRS and CDR2 as YFSETQ. V gave up 3 bases and J gave up 0 bases, with 12 bases separating them. In DNA, the CDR3 is TGCGCCAGCAGCTCAACGGGAGCGGCAACTAATGAAAAACTGTTTTTT. It translates to CASSSTGAATNEKLFF.

V gene TRBV4-3 combines with J gene TRBJ1-1; 8 positions match TRBD1. With V trimmed by 1 base and J by 8 bases, 3 bases remained unmatched. Per germline, CDR1 LGHNA and CDR2 YSLEER. The CDR3 consists of 13 residues. The CDR3 sequence is CASSQGTGTEAFF. For the CDR3, the DNA is TGCGCCAGCAGCCAAGGGACAGGGACCGAAGCTTTCTTT.

The chain carries TRBV21-1 and TRBJ2-7; TRBD1 reflects the table's D call only, with no check against the DNA. TRBV21-1 is deemed a pseudogene. This CDR3 spans 12 amino acids. CDR3 amino acids: CASSKTGAEQYF. The CDR3 bases are TGTGCCAGCAGCAAGACAGGGGCCGAGCAGTACTTC.

A few counts support this clone. The chain joins TRBV2 to TRBJ1-5; tentative D call: TRBD1 (5 bases). The CDR3 covers 13 residues. Germline V gives CDR1 SNHLY, CDR2 FYNNEI. V shed 1 base and J shed 7 bases, with 8 bases lying between them. CDR3: CASSEGRAQPQHF. CDR3 DNA: TGTGCCAGCAGTGAAGGCAGGGCCCAGCCCCAGCATTTT.

This chain uses TRBV7-9 with TRBJ1-2; perhaps TRBD1 as D (6 bases). This CDR3 is 16 amino acids long. The V gene lost 3 bases and the J gene lost 10 bases, with 24 bases spanning the gap. Looked up from germline, CDR1 is SEHNR and CDR2 is FQNEAQ (reference sequence). The CDR3 DNA is TGTGCCAGCAGCTTCTGGGACGTCAGCGGGAGGGGGGCCTACACCTTC. Translating gives CASSFWDVSGRGAYTF.

In DNA form, the CDR3 reads TGTGCCAGCAGTTTAGGTAGGGGAAATGAGCAGTTCTTC. It codes for CASSLGRGNEQFF. This chain connects TRBV27 to TRBJ2-1, with D possibly TRBD1 on 5 matching bases. Trimming cost V 2 bases and J 7 bases, with 9 bases left between them. The length of the CDR3 is 13 residues. CDR1 is MNHEY, CDR2 SMNVEV, per germline (reference sequence).

This clone appeared a single time. V is TRBV7-2 and J is TRBJ2-7, with D uncertain. Germline-derived CDR1 and CDR2 are SGHTA and FQGNSA. The CDR3 runs to 13 residues. V was pared by 2 bases and J by 4 bases, with 9 bases between. Here the CDR3 DNA reads TGTGCCAGCAGCTTATACACCGAATACGAGCAGTACTTC. It is translated as CASSLYTEYEQYF.

The chain links TRBV10-3 to TRBJ1-5; D is uncertain. CDR3 size: 14 residues. From germline, CDR1 is ENHRY and CDR2 SYGVKD. Trimming shortened V by 4 bases and J by 0 bases, and 7 bases separated the two germline ends. The CDR3 DNA sequence: TGTGCCATCAGTGCGGGTCCTAGCAATCAGCCCCAGCATTTT. Translating gives CAISAGPSNQPQHF.

The rearrangement joins TRBV7-9 to TRBJ1-4, with TRBD1 matching over 7 bases. V was clipped by 0 bases and J by 5 bases; unmatched bases: 3. CDR1 and CDR2 (germline): SEHNR, FQNEAQ (reference sequence). There are 15 residues in the CDR3. The CDR3 DNA reads TGTGCCAGCAGCTTAGCCAGGGGGAGAAATGAAAAACTGTTTTTT. Its translation is CASSLARGRNEKLFF.

The chain carries TRBV7-6 and TRBJ1-2; tentative D call: TRBD1 (6 bases). CDR1 and CDR2 from the germline V gene are SGHVS and FNYEAQ. The V and J ends lost 5 bases and 1 base respectively, with 14 bases between them. This CDR3 has 15 residues. CDR3 loop: CASSPGADFNYGYTF. For the CDR3, the DNA is TGTGCCAGCAGCCCAGGGGCAGACTTTAACTATGGCTACACCTTC.

The chain links TRBV15 to TRBJ2-3, with D perhaps matching TRBD1 (6 bases). The CDR3 contains 14 residues. V gave up 5 bases and J gave up 0 bases, with 9 bases separating them. The V gene's germline CDR1 is LNHNV and CDR2 YYDKDF (reference sequence). As DNA, the CDR3 is TGTGCCACCAGCCCCGGACAGAGCACAGATACGCAGTATTTT. Amino acid sequence: CATSPGQSTDTQYF.

The chain links TRBV4-1 to TRBJ1-6, with a possible D match to TRBD1 (5 bases). V lost 1 base and J 7 bases, leaving 11 bases between the germline ends. This CDR3 has 15 amino acids. Looked up from germline, CDR1 is MGHRA and CDR2 is YSYEKL. Here the CDR3 DNA reads TGCGCCAGCAGCCAAGTGCGGGACTGGAATTCACCCCTCCACTTT. It yields the protein CASSQVRDWNSPLHF.

The chain uses TRBV4-1 and TRBJ2-3; possible D gene TRBD1, 5 bases. The CDR3 has 20 amino acids. The germline V and J ends were trimmed by 4 bases and 3 bases, with 29 bases remaining between them. Germline V lookup: CDR1 MGHRA, CDR2 YSYEKL. The CDR3 reads CASSREWVPRAAMGTDTQYF. The CDR3, as DNA: TGCGCCAGCAGCCGGGAATGGGTCCCCAGGGCCGCGATGGGGACAGATACGCAGTATTTT.

The CDR3 protein is CASSRTGAFSGYTF. DNA of the CDR3: TGTGCCAGTAGTAGGACAGGGGCGTTCTCTGGCTACACCTTC. The V gene is TRBV19, the J gene TRBJ1-2; the match to TRBD1 covers 9 bases. Losses at the gene ends were 4 bases for V and 7 bases for J; bases not matched to a gene: 7. The CDR3 covers 14 residues. Per the germline V gene, CDR1 is LNHDA and CDR2 is SQIVND (reference sequence).

The rearrangement uses TRBV3-1 (or the pseudogene TRBV3-2) and TRBJ2-3, with TRBD2 as a possible D gene (5 bases). V was pared by 4 bases and J by 3 bases, with 11 bases between. This CDR3 has 14 residues. CDR1 and CDR2 from the germline V gene are LGHDT and YNNKEL (reference sequence). The CDR3 sequence is CASSPFGGTDTQYF. For the CDR3, the DNA is TGTGCCAGCAGCCCTTTTGGCGGGACAGATACGCAGTATTTT.

The chain couples TRBV4-3 to TRBJ1-5; 7 bases fit TRBD1. Germline lookup yields CDR1 LGHNA and CDR2 YSLEER. This CDR3 spans 16 amino acids. With V trimmed by 0 bases and J by 3 bases, 5 bases remained unmatched. The CDR3: CASSQDAGGNNQPQHF. For the CDR3, the DNA is TGCGCCAGCAGCCAAGATGCAGGGGGAAACAATCAGCCCCAGCATTTT.

The gene calls are TRBV9 and TRBJ1-2, with 9 bases identical to TRBD1. Germline loops: CDR1 SGDLS, CDR2 YYNGEE. V lost 5 bases to trimming and J lost 0 bases; unmatched junction nucleotides: 5. The CDR3 runs 15 residues. The CDR3 reads CASSRTGVPNYGYTF. The CDR3 region has the DNA TGTGCCAGCAGTAGGACAGGGGTGCCTAACTATGGCTACACCTTC.

This clone appeared a few times. J is TRBJ2-7 and V is TRBV6-5; 12 bases are shared with TRBD2. Germline CDR1 is MNHEY and CDR2 is SVGAGI. The ends lost 0 bases at V and 3 bases at J; junction bases unmatched: 3. The CDR3 consists of 16 residues. CDR3 loop: CASSYSGTSGLYEQYF. The CDR3 coding sequence is TGTGCCAGCAGTTACTCCGGGACTAGCGGGCTCTACGAGCAGTACTTC.

The V call is TRBV9, the J call TRBJ2-2, with 7 bases identical to TRBD2. Germline V gene lookup returns CDR1 SGDLS and CDR2 YYNGEE. This CDR3 is built from 14 residues. V trimming: 4 bases; J trimming: 7 bases; junction bases outside the gene matches: 7. The CDR3, as DNA: TGTGCCAGCAGCCGCGCGGGAGAGGGCGGGGAGCTGTTTTTT. Its protein is CASSRAGEGGELFF.

The rearrangement links TRBV27 to TRBJ1-2, with 10 bases fitting TRBD1. This CDR3 has 16 residues. J lost 8 bases, V lost 5 bases, and 14 bases had no gene match. CDR1 is MNHEY and CDR2 is SMNVEV in the germline V gene (reference sequence). CDR3 bases: TGTGCCAGCAGTCCTTGGGGACAGGGGCTCGTGAAAGGCTACACCTTC. It yields the protein CASSPWGQGLVKGYTF.

The J gene is TRBJ1-4, the V gene TRBV7-2; 7 nucleotides agree with TRBD1. Trimming at V came to 2 bases and at J to 2 bases, leaving 11 bases not matched to a gene. The germline CDR1 and CDR2 sequences are SGHTA and FQGNSA. The CDR3 is made up of 18 amino acids. CDR3 nucleotide sequence: TGTGCCAGCAGCTTAAAAGGTGGACAGGTGATGACTAATGAAAAACTGTTTTTT. It translates to CASSLKGGQVMTNEKLFF. The full variable domain, completed using reference TRBV7-2 and TRBJ1-4, is GAGVSQSPSNKVTEKGKDVELRCDPISGHTALYWYRQSLGQGLEFLIYFQGNSAPDKSGLPSDRFSAERTGGSVSTLTIQRTQQEDSAVYLCASSLKGGQVMTNEKLFFGSGTQLSVL.

The CDR3, as DNA: TGTGCCAGCAGTTACTCCTGGGGGGTCCGAGAGACCCAGTACTTC. Protein: CASSYSWGVRETQYF. The rearrangement joins TRBV6-2 or TRBV6-3 to TRBJ2-5, with D tentatively TRBD2 (6 bases). CDR1 is MNHEY and CDR2 is SVGEGT in the germline V gene. V lost 0 bases and J lost 4, with 12 bases in between. This CDR3 spans 15 amino acids.

The rearrangement uses TRBV11-3 and TRBJ2-1, with D possibly TRBD1 on 7 matching bases. From germline, CDR1 is SGHNT and CDR2 YENEEA. Trimming took off 0 bases at V and 3 bases at J, with 12 bases between the two ends. The CDR3 is 16 amino acids. CDR3 DNA: TGTGCCAGCAGCTTAGAAAGGCGGGACAGCTACAATGAGCAGTTCTTC. Amino acid sequence: CASSLERRDSYNEQFF. Filled out from reference TRBV11-3 and TRBJ2-1, the complete variable domain reads EAGVVQSPRYKIIEKKQPVAFWCNPISGHNTLYWYLQNLGQGPELLIRYENEEAVDDSQLPKDRFSAERLKGVDSTLKIQPAELGDSAVYLCASSLERRDSYNEQFFGPGTRLTVL.

The rearrangement links TRBV28 to TRBJ2-1, with 11 bases matching TRBD2. The CDR3 length is 16 residues. Germline trimming cut 5 bases from V and 4 bases from J; bases unmatched to any gene: 7. The germline gives CDR1 MDHEN, CDR2 SYDVKM. CDR3 DNA sequence: TGTGCCAGCAGTGCCCGACTAGCGGGAAATTACAATGAGCAGTTCTTC. Residues: CASSARLAGNYNEQFF.